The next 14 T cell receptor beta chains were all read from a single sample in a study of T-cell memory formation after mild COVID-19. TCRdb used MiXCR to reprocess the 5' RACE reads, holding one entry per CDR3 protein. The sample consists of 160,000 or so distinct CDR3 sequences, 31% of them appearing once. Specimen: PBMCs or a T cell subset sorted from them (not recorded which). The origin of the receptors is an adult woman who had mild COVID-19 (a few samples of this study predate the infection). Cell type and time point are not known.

The CDR3 DNA reads TGCGCCAGCAGCCAAGATGGGGCGGGAAGCACCTACAATGAGCAGTTCTTC. It specifies CASSQDGAGSTYNEQFF. This sequence joins TRBV4-1 and TRBJ2-1; D possibly corresponds to TRBD2 (6 bases). The germline gives CDR1 MGHRA, CDR2 YSYEKL. The CDR3 totals 17 residues. Trimming cost V 0 bases and J 2 bases, with 14 bases left between them.

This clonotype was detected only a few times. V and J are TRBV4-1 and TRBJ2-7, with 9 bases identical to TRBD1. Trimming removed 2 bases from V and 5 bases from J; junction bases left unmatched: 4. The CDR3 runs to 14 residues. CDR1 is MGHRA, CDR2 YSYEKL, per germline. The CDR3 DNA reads TGCGCCAGCAGCCAACCGGGACAGGGCAACGAGCAGTACTTC. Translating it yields CASSQPGQGNEQYF.

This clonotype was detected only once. Here the CDR3 reads CASSHSGSRNTGELFF. The CDR3 DNA reads as TGTGCCAGTAGTCATAGCGGGAGTAGGAACACCGGGGAGCTGTTTTTT. The chain has TRBV19 and TRBJ2-2, with TRBD2 matching over 9 bases. Germline V gene data show CDR1 as LNHDA and CDR2 as SQIVND (reference sequence). This CDR3 is 16 amino acids long. After removal of 5 bases from V and 1 base from J, the junction contained 5 bases not matched to a gene.

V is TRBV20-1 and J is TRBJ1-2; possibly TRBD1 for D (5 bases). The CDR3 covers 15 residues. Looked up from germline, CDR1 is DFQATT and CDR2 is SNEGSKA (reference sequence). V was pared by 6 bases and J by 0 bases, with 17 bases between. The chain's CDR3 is CSAARRGAPNYGYTF. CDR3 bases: TGCAGTGCCGCAAGGCGAGGGGCGCCTAACTATGGCTACACCTTC.

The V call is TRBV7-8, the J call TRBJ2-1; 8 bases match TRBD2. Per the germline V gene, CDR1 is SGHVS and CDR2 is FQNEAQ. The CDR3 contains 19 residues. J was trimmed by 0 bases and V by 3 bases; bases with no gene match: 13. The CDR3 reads CASSLRRASGYSSYNEQFF. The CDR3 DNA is TGTGCCAGCAGCTTGAGGAGGGCTAGCGGGTATAGCTCCTACAATGAGCAGTTCTTC.

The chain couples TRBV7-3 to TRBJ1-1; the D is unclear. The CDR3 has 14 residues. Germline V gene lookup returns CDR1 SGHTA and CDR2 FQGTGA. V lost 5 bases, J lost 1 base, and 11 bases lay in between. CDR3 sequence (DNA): TGTGCCAGCAGCCCGGACTCGCGGAACACTGAAGCTTTCTTT. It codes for CASSPDSRNTEAFF.

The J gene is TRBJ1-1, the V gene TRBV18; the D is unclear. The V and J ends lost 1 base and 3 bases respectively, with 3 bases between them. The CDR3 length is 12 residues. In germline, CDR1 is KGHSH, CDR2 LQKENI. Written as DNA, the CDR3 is TGTGCCAGCTCACCACTGTACACTGAAGCTTTCTTT. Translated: CASSPLYTEAFF.

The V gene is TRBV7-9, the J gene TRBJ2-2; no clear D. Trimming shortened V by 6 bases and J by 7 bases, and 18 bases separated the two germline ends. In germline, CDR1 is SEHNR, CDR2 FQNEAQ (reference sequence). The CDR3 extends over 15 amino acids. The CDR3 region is CASSFTGGSYGELFF. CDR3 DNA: TGTGCCAGCAGTTTTACTGGCGGTTCATACGGGGAGCTGTTTTTT.

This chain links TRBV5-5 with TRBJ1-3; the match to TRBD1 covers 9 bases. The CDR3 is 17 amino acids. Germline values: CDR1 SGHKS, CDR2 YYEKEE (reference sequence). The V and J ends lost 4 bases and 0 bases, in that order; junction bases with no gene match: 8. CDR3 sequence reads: CASSPGDRVLSGNTIYF. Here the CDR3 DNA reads TGTGCCAGCAGCCCCGGGGACAGGGTCCTCTCTGGAAACACCATATATTTT.

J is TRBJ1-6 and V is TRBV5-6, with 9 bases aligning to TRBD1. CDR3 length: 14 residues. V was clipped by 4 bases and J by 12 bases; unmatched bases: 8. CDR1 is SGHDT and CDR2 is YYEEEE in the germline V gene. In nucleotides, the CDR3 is TGTGCCAGCAGCACGGGGACAGGGAGTGGACCCCTCCACTTT. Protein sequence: CASSTGTGSGPLHF.

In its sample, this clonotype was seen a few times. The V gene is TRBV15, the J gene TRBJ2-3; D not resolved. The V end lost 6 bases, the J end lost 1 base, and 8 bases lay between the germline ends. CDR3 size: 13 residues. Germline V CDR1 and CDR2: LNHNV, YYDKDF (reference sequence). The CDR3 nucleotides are TGTGCCACCAGGAGCCGGGGCACAGATACGCAGTATTTT. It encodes CATRSRGTDTQYF.

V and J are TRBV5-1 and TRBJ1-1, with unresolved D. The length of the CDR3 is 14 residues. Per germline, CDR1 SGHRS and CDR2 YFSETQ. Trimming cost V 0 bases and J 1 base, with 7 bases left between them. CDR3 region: CASSLVDRNTEAFF. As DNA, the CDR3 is TGCGCCAGCAGCTTGGTCGATAGGAACACTGAAGCTTTCTTT.

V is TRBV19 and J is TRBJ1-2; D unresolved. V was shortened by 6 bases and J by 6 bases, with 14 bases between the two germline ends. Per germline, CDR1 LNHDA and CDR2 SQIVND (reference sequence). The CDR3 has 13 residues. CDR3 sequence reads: CASSPTGSNGYTF. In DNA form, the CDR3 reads TGTGCCAGTAGCCCGACGGGGTCGAATGGCTACACCTTC.

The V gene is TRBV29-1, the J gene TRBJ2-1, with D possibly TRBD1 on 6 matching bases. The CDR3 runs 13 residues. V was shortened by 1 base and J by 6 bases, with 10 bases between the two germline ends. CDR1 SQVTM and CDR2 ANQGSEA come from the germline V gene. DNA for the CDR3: TGCAGCGTTGAAGTCAACAGGGCCAATGAGCAGTTCTTC. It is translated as CSVEVNRANEQFF.